This T cell receptor beta chain was sequenced during a study of T cell changes during pregnancy in multiple sclerosis. This table comes from immunoSEQ multiplex PCR, and its TCRdb copy is limited to in-frame clones, with some not included. This table has over 70,000 clones, roughly 90% appearing once. Specimen: peripheral blood, collected in the first trimester of pregnancy. This sequence originates from a female donor in good health, enrolled as a control in a pregnancy study.

The CDR3 DNA reads as TGCGCCAGCAGCCAAGATCCAGGCGGAGGGCAGTTCTTC. Translated, it gives CASSQDPGGGQFF. The rearrangement links TRBV4-3 to TRBJ2-1; D might be TRBD2 (5 bases). Trimming pared 0 bases from V and 12 bases from J, leaving 12 bases between. Germline lookup yields CDR1 LGHNA and CDR2 YSLEER. The CDR3 sequence is 13 residues long.